The table lists the clone carrying this T cell receptor beta chain with a few counts. The data originate from a study of T-cell reconstitution after alpha-beta-depleted transplantation in children. Unique molecular identifiers were incorporated during preparation of the TCRbeta library. MiXCR, applied by TCRdb to the PCR reads, yields one record per CDR3 protein. The data contain a few hundred thousand distinct CDR3 sequences, around 17% of them seen just once; the ten biggest clones take up roughly 3.3%. The CDR3 runs 15 residues. Germline loops: CDR1 LGHDT, CDR2 YNNKEL (reference sequence). Between the trimmed V and J ends, which lost 4 bases and 5 bases, there was a span of 18 bases.

Sequences were derived from PBMCs from the stem cell graft donor, sampled from the stem cell graft. This rearrangement joins TRBV3-1 to TRBJ2-7, with a tentative D call TRBD2 (5 bases). The sequence was collected from a human donor who donated a stem cell graft to a child with acute lymphoblastic leukemia. CDR3: CASSPKLLVVHEQYF. Here the CDR3 DNA reads TGTGCCAGCAGCCCTAAGCTACTAGTTGTCCACGAGCAGTACTTC.